The entry below describes one TCR beta chain. Its antigen is as yet unknown. The data were produced by immunoSEQ multiplex PCR, yet TCRdb's version contains in-frame clones alone and is incomplete. The sample shows under 150,000 clones, more than 90% of them seen only once. The source of the sample is a study of T cell responses to AZD1222 COVID-19 vaccine. The CDR3 is made up of 14 amino acids. V shed 3 bases, J shed 6 bases, and the junction held 3 bases outside the gene matches. Germline V gives CDR1 SGHTA, CDR2 FQGNSA. Study-wide points: Epitopes outside B.1.351 and B.1.1.7 mutated regions reportedly drew nearly half of spike TCRs. Clonal diversity was possibly underestimated; the donors were predominantly white British and more often female. An increase in Spike-specific TCR breadth and depth was observed after two AZD1222 doses.

The sequences come from peripheral blood, collected 28 days after the second AZD1222 dose. The chain combines TRBV7-2 with TRBJ1-5, with 9 bases aligning to TRBD1. The clonotype originates from an adult who received the AZD1222 COVID-19 vaccine. CDR3 bases: TGTGCCAGCAGCTTTGGGGGACAGGGTCAGCCCCAGCATTTT. This translates into CASSFGGQGQPQHF.